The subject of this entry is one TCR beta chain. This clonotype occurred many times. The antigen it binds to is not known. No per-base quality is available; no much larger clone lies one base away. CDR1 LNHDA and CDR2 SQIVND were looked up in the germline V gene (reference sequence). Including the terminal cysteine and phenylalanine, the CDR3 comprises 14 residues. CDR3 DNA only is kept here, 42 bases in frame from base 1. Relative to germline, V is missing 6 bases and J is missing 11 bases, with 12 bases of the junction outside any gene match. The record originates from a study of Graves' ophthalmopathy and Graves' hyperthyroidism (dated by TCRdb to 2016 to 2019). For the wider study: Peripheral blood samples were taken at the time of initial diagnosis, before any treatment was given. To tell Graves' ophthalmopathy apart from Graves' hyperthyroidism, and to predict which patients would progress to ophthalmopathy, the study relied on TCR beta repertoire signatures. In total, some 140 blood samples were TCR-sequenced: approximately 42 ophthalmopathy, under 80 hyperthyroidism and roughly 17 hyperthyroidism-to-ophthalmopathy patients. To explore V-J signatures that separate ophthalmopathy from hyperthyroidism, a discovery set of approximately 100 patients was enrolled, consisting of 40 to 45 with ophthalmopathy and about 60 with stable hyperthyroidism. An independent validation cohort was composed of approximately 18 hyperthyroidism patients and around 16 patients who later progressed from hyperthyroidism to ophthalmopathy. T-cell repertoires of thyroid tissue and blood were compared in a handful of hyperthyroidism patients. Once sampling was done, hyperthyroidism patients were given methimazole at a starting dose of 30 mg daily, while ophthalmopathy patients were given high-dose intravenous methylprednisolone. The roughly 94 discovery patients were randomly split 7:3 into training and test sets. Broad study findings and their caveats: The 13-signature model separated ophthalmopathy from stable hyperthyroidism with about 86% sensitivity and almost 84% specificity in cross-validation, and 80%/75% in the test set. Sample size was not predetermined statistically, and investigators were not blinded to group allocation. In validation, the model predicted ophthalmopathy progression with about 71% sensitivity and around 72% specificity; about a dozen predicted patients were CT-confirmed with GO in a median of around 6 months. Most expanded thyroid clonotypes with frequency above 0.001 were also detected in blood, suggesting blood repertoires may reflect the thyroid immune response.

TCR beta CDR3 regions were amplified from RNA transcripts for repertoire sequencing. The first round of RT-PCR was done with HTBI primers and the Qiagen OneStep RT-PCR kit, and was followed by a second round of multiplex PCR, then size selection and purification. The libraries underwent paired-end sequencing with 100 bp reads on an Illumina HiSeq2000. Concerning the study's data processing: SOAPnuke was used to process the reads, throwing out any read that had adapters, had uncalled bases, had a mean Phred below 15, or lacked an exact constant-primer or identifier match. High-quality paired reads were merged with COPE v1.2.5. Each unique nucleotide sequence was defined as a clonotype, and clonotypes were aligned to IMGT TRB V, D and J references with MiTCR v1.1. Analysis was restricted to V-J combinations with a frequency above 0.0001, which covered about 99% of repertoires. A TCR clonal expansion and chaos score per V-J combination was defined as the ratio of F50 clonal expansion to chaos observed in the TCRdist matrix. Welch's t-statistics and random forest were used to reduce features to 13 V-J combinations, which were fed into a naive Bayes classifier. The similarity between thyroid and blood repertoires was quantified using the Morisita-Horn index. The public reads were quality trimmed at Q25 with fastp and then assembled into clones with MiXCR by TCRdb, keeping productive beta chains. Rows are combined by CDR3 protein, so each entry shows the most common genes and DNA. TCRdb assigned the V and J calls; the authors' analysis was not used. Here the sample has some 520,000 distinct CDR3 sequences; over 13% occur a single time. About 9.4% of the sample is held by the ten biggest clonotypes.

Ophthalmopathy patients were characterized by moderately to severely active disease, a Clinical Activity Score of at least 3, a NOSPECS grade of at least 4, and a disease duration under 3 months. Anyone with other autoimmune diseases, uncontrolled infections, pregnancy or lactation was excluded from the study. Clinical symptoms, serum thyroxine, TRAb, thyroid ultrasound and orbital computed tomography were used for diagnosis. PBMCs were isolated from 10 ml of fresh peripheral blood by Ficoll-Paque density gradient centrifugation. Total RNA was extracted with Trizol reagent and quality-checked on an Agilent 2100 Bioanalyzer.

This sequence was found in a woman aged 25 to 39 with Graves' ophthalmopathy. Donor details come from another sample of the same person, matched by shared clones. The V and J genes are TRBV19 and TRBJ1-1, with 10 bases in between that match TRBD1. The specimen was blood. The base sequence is TGTGCCAGTAGCAGGGGACAGGGGTCCCCAGGGGCTTTCTTT. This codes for CASSRGQGSPGAFF.